Each of the 3 T cell receptor beta chains below was sequenced from the same sample in a study of T cell responses to AZD1222 COVID-19 vaccine. The protocol was immunoSEQ multiplex PCR, while the TCRdb copy is restricted to in-frame clones and leaves out a portion. Counted here are roughly 190,000 clones, approximately 89% occurring once; the ten biggest clones make up over 1.5%. Sequenced material: peripheral blood, taken 28 days after the second AZD1222 dose. These receptors all stem from an adult who received the AZD1222 COVID-19 vaccine.

This rearrangement joins TRBV5-6 to TRBJ2-7; 7 nucleotides match TRBD1. The CDR3 loop spans 14 amino acids. The J segment lost 3 bases and the V segment lost 4 bases, leaving 7 bases of the junction unmatched. CDR1 and CDR2 from the germline V gene are SGHDT and YYEEEE. The CDR3 DNA sequence: TGTGCCAGCAGCCGACCGGGACAGTACTACGAGCAGTACTTC. It translates to CASSRPGQYYEQYF.

The chain is built from TRBV6-5 and TRBJ1-5; D remains ambiguous. The CDR3 sequence is 15 residues long. Germline V gene data show CDR1 as MNHEY and CDR2 as SVGAGI. Trimming took off 0 bases at V and 6 bases at J, with 12 bases between the two ends. The DNA for the CDR3 is TGTGCCAGCAGTTACTCAGGGAGAGGCGGTCAGCCCCAGCATTTT. Translating gives CASSYSGRGGQPQHF.

V usage is TRBV7-9 and J usage is TRBJ1-1; D is ambiguous. The V end was cut by 4 bases, the J end by 5 bases, with 11 bases between. There are 13 residues in the CDR3. Per germline, CDR1 SEHNR and CDR2 FQNEAQ (reference sequence). The DNA for the CDR3 is TGTGCCAGCAGCTGGGAGGGAGGTACTGAAGCTTTCTTT. This sequence encodes CASSWEGGTEAFF.